The rows below give T cell receptor beta chains drawn from one sample of a study of blood T cell repertoires in COVID-19. Profiling relied on immunoSEQ multiplex PCR, and the TCRdb table lists in-frame clones only, not all of them. The top ten hold about 4.8% of the sample, which has a few hundred thousand clones, roughly four fifths seen once. The source material was PBMCs or T cells enriched from blood (not recorded which). All receptors derive from a woman between 50 and 59 years old who had recovered from COVID-19. CDR3s include the opening cysteine and the closing phenylalanine or tryptophan.

V gene,J gene,CDR3 protein
TRBV7-7,TRBJ2-7,CASSPLKGQGAQLVF
TRBV20-1,TRBJ2-1,CSASGTGSSYNEQFF
TRBV4-3,TRBJ2-7,CASSQAVAGGPYEQYF
TRBV4-3,TRBJ1-3,CASSQGTGGSGNTIYF
TRBV15,TRBJ2-5,CATSVSLAGSETQYF
TRBV13,TRBJ1-2,CASSLGVSRRSQNYGYTF
TRBV7-9,TRBJ2-7,CASRDNYEQYF
TRBV14,TRBJ1-1,CASSQEQGWNTEAFF
TRBV10-2,TRBJ1-1,CASSELSTVPHTEAFF
TRBV20-1,TRBJ2-7,CSASGQGALYEQYF
TRBV4-1,TRBJ2-5,CASSQEAGWWVETQYF
TRBV4-3,TRBJ1-2,CASSQDLVPRMGADGYTF
TRBV5-1,TRBJ1-4,CASSLGLGGYEKLFF
TRBV9,TRBJ2-1,CASSVPGLAVYNEQFF
TRBV4-3,TRBJ1-1,CASSQGLAQGSTEAFF
TRBV5-1,TRBJ2-2,CASSLGLAGYEELFF
TRBV5-6,TRBJ1-1,CASSLVQGSSFF
TRBV2,TRBJ1-4,CASFGSPTNEKLFF
TRBV5-4,TRBJ2-7,CASSPGTSGASYEQYF
TRBV9,TRBJ2-2,CASSRGGAQTGELFF
TRBV5-4,TRBJ1-1,CASSLLANTNTEAFF
TRBV5-1,TRBJ1-1,CASSLSIGLATEAFF
TRBV7-9,TRBJ1-4,CASSSPLQGRHATNEKLFF
TRBV6-2/TRBV6-3,TRBJ2-7,CASSHATGDYEQYF
TRBV25-1,TRBJ1-1,CASLGARGVNTEAFF
TRBV6-5,TRBJ1-4,CASSYGWQGYEKLFF
TRBV4-1,TRBJ1-2,CASSQGGLYGYTF
TRBV7-9,TRBJ2-1,CASSSTRTSGTNNEQFF
TRBV11-2,TRBJ1-6,CASSSPGQNNSPLHF
TRBV4-3,TRBJ1-6,CASSLGDSPLHF